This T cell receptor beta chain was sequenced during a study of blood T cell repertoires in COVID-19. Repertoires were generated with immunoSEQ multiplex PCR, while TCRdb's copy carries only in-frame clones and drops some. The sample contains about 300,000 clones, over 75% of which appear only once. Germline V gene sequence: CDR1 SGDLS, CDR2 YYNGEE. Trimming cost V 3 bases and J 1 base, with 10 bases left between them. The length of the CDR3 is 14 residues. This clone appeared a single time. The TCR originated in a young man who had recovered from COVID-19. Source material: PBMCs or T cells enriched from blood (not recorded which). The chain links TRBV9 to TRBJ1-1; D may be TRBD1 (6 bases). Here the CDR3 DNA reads TGTGCCAGCAGCGACAGGGTGGGGAACACTGAAGCTTTCTTT. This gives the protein CASSDRVGNTEAFF.